The 17 T cell receptor beta chains reported below all come from one sample, sequenced in a study of cytotoxic CD8 clonotypes in ibrutinib-treated CLL. The protocol was immunoSEQ multiplex PCR, while the TCRdb copy is restricted to in-frame clones and leaves out a portion. The data contain roughly 180,000 clones, approximately 68% of them singletons. The sequencing here drew on PBMCs, taken after 24 months of ibrutinib treatment. The receptors were gathered from a human donor with chronic lymphocytic leukemia.

This chain connects TRBV25-1 to TRBJ2-4, with D perhaps matching TRBD2 (5 bases). Deletions cut 3 bases from V and 0 bases from J, with 9 bases between. There are 15 residues in the CDR3. The germline V gene has CDR1 MGHDK and CDR2 SYGVNS. The CDR3 coding sequence is TGTGCCAGCAGTGAGGCGGGCCTAGCCAAAAACATTCAGTACTTC. Its translation is CASSEAGLAKNIQYF.

The chain combines TRBV5-6 with TRBJ2-3; the D is unclear. V lost 0 bases, J lost 1 base, and 6 bases lay in between. The CDR3 extends over 14 amino acids. Germline-derived CDR1 and CDR2 are SGHDT and YYEEEE. CDR3 nucleotides: TGTGCCAGCAGCTTGGGAGGACGCACAGATACGCAGTATTTT. This translates into CASSLGGRTDTQYF.

This chain connects TRBV6-5 to TRBJ1-1, with 8 bases fitting TRBD1. The J segment lost 8 bases and the V segment lost 5 bases, leaving 4 bases of the junction unmatched. The germline V gene has CDR1 MNHEY and CDR2 SVGAGI. The length of the CDR3 is 12 residues. This CDR3 reads CASSPDRGEAFF. The DNA of the CDR3 is TGTGCCAGCAGTCCTGACAGGGGAGAAGCTTTCTTT.

A remark on this clone: The junction shows a germline mismatch at one end, possibly a read error. J is TRBJ2-2 and V is TRBV7-7; 7 bases line up with TRBD2. The CDR3 is 14 residues long. Looked up from germline, CDR1 is SSHAT and CDR2 is FNYEAQ (reference sequence). The CDR3 region is CASSPARGAGELFF. The CDR3 nucleotides read TGTGCTAGCAGTCCCGCCCGGGGGGCCGGGGAGCTGTTTTTT.

The CDR3 DNA reads TGTGCCAGCAGTCCGAGCCGCCGGAATGGCTACACCTTC. Its protein product is CASSPSRRNGYTF. The chain has TRBV28 and TRBJ1-2; D is unclear. Trimming removed 5 bases at V and 6 bases at J, with 13 bases between. There are 13 residues in the CDR3. CDR1 is MDHEN and CDR2 is SYDVKM in the germline V gene.

In its sample, this clone was seen once. The chain employs TRBV11-2 and TRBJ1-4, with D possibly matching TRBD1 (6 bases). CDR3 length: 14 amino acids. Germline V CDR1 and CDR2: SGHAT, FQNNGV. V was shortened by 4 bases and J by 12 bases, with 18 bases between the two germline ends. The CDR3 DNA is TGTGCCAGCAGCTCTACCCCGACAGGTTTAGAACTGTTTTTT. This gives the protein CASSSTPTGLELFF.

For the CDR3, the DNA is TGTGCCAGCAGTGAGGCTGGACCCTACGAGCAGTACTTC. Amino acid sequence: CASSEAGPYEQYF. This sequence joins TRBV25-1 and TRBJ2-7; D remains unclear. V was clipped by 3 bases and J by 2 bases, with 8 bases between them. The CDR3 extends over 13 amino acids. In germline, CDR1 is MGHDK, CDR2 SYGVNS.

The chain links TRBV11-1 to TRBJ2-1, with 9 bases identical to TRBD2. Germline CDR1 is SGHAT and CDR2 is FQDESV (reference sequence). The CDR3 covers 16 residues. V lost 0 bases, J lost 4 bases, and 4 bases stayed unmatched. CDR3 sequence reads: CASSLAGTSRYNEQFF. CDR3 DNA sequence: TGTGCCAGCAGCTTAGCGGGGACTAGCAGATACAATGAGCAGTTCTTC.

V is TRBV4-1 and J is TRBJ2-7; D gene uncertain. Trimming took off 0 bases at V and 3 bases at J, with 12 bases between the two ends. There are 15 residues in the CDR3. Looked up from germline, CDR1 is MGHRA and CDR2 is YSYEKL. This chain's CDR3 is CASSQESAWVYEQYF. Written as DNA, the CDR3 is TGCGCCAGCAGCCAAGAATCTGCTTGGGTCTACGAGCAGTACTTC.

This clone has just one count. This chain uses TRBV18 with TRBJ2-7; 9 nucleotides match TRBD2. This CDR3 is built from 16 residues. With V trimmed by 3 bases and J by 0 bases, 6 bases remained unmatched. The germline CDR1 and CDR2 sequences are KGHSH and LQKENI. The CDR3 sequence is CASSPSGGPLSYEQYF. CDR3 nucleotide sequence: TGTGCCAGCTCACCGAGCGGGGGGCCCCTCTCCTACGAGCAGTACTTC.

The chain couples TRBV7-2 to TRBJ2-5; perhaps D is TRBD1 or TRBD2 (5 bases each). V lost 5 bases and J 1 base, leaving 17 bases between the germline ends. Looked up from germline, CDR1 is SGHTA and CDR2 is FQGNSA. The CDR3 runs 16 residues. The CDR3 DNA is TGTGCCAGCAGCCTGGGGGTGAGCGGCTTCCAAGAGACCCAGTACTTC. Translated: CASSLGVSGFQETQYF.

The chain uses TRBV7-6 and TRBJ2-3; D call uncertain. V shed 1 base and J shed 0 bases, with 8 bases lying between them. The germline CDR1 and CDR2 sequences are SGHVS and FNYEAQ. The CDR3 length is 15 residues. In DNA form, the CDR3 reads TGTGCCAGCAGCTTAGTACCACAGAGCACAGATACGCAGTATTTT. It translates to CASSLVPQSTDTQYF.

J is TRBJ1-2 and V is TRBV27; TRBD1 is a possible D gene (5 bases). This CDR3 has 16 amino acids. V lost 5 bases, J lost 3 bases, and 19 bases lay in between. The germline gives CDR1 MNHEY, CDR2 SMNVEV (reference sequence). CDR3 sequence reads: CASSAWDGRRHYGYTF. CDR3 nucleotides: TGTGCCAGCAGTGCCTGGGACGGTCGGAGGCACTATGGCTACACCTTC.

V gene TRBV30 combines with J gene TRBJ2-2; 10 nucleotides align to TRBD2. CDR1 is GTSNPN and CDR2 is SVGIG in the germline V gene (reference sequence). The trim removed 7 bases at V and 5 bases at J, leaving 13 bases unmatched. The CDR3 extends over 16 amino acids. CDR3 amino acids: CAFRRPLAGVTGELFF. Here the CDR3 DNA reads TGTGCCTTTCGGAGACCCCTAGCGGGAGTGACCGGGGAGCTGTTTTTT. Filled out from reference TRBV30 and TRBJ2-2, the complete variable domain reads SQTIHQWPATLVQPVGSPLSLECTVEGTSNPNLYWYRQAAGRGLQLLFYSVGIGQISSEVPQNLSASRPQDRQFILSSKKLLLSDSGFYLCAFRRPLAGVTGELFFGEGSRLTVL.

The rearrangement uses TRBV20-1 and TRBJ2-7; possibly TRBD2 for D (5 bases). The V gene lost 6 bases and the J gene lost 2 bases, with 8 bases spanning the gap. From germline, CDR1 is DFQATT and CDR2 SNEGSKA (reference sequence). The CDR3 totals 11 residues. Here the CDR3 reads CSAGGTYEQYF. The CDR3 DNA reads as TGCAGTGCAGGAGGTACCTACGAGCAGTACTTC.

Here the CDR3 reads CASSSWGLGDGEQFF. CDR3 DNA: TGTGCCAGCAGTTCTTGGGGGCTGGGGGATGGGGAGCAGTTCTTC. This sequence joins TRBV6-6 and TRBJ2-1; weak D call: TRBD1 (6 bases). The germline V and J ends were trimmed by 4 bases and 10 bases, with 20 bases remaining between them. CDR1 and CDR2 from the germline V gene are MNHNY and SVGAGI (reference sequence). The CDR3 runs to 15 residues.

The gene calls are TRBV28 and TRBJ2-5; D is ambiguous. CDR3 length: 13 amino acids. Germline CDR1 MDHEN, CDR2 SYDVKM. With 3 bases removed from V and 7 bases from J, the gap between germline ends came to 12 bases. The CDR3 region is CASSFENLGTQYF. The CDR3 DNA follows: TGTGCCAGCAGTTTTGAAAACCTAGGGACCCAGTACTTC. The whole variable domain, remainder taken from reference TRBV28 and TRBJ2-5, is DVKVTQSSRYLVKRTGEKVFLECVQDMDHENMFWYRQDPGLGLRLIYFSYDVKMKEKGDIPEGYSVSREKKERFSLILESASTNQTSMYLCASSFENLGTQYFGPGTRLLVL.